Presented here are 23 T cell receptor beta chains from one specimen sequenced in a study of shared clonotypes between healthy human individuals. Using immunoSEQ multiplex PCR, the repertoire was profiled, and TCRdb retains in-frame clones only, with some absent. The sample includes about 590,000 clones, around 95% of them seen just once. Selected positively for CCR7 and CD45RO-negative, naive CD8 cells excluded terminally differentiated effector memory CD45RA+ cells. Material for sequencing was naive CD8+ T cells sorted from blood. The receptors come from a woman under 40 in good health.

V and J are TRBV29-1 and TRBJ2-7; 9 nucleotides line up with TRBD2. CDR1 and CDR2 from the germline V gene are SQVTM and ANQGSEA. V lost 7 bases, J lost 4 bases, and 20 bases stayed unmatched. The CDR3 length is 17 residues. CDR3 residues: CSAQVAGAFTGEYEQYF. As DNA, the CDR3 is TGCAGCGCCCAAGTAGCGGGAGCGTTTACAGGAGAATACGAGCAGTACTTC.

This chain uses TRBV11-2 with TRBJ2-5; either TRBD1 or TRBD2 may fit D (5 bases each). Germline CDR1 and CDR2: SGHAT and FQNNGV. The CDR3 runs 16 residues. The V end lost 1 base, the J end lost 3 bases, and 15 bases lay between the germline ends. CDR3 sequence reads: CASSLVGRIGKETQYF. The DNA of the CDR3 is TGTGCCAGCAGCTTAGTGGGACGGATAGGGAAAGAGACCCAGTACTTC.

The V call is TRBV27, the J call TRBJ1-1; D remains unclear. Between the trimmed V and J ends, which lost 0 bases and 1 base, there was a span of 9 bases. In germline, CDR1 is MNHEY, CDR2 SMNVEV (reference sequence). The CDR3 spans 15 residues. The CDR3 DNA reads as TGTGCCAGCAGTTTATCGGGCGCCCAGAACACTGAAGCTTTCTTT. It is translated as CASSLSGAQNTEAFF.

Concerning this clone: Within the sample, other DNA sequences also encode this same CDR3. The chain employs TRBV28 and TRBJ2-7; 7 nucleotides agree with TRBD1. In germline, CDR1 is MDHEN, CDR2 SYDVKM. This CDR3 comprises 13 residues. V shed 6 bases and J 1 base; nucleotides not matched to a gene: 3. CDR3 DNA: TGTGCCAGCAGGGAGACAGGGTCCTACGAGCAGTACTTC. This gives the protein CASRETGSYEQYF.

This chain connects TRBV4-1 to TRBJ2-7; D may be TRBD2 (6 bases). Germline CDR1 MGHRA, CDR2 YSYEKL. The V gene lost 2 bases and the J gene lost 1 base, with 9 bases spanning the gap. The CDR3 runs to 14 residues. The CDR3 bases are TGCGCCAGCAGCCAACCGGGGGAGTCCTACGAGCAGTACTTC. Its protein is CASSQPGESYEQYF.

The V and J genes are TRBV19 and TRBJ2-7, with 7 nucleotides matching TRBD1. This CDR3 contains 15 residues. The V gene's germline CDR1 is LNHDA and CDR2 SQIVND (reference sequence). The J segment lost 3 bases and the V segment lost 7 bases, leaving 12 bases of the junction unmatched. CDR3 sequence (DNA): TGTGCCAGTACCACAGGGGAAGGGGCATACTACGAGCAGTACTTC. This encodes CASTTGEGAYYEQYF.

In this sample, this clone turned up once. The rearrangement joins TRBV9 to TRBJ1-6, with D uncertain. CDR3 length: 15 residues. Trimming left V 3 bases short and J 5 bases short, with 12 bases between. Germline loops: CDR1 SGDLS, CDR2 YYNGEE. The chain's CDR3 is CASSEDGINNSPLHF. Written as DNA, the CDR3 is TGTGCCAGCAGCGAGGACGGCATAAATAATTCACCCCTCCACTTT.

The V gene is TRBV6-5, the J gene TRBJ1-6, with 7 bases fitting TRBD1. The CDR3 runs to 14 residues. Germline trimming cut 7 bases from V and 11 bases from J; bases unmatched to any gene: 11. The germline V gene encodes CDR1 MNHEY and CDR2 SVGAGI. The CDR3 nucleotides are TGTGCCAGCACCGACGACAGGGATGGGGCACCCCTCCACTTT. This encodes CASTDDRDGAPLHF.

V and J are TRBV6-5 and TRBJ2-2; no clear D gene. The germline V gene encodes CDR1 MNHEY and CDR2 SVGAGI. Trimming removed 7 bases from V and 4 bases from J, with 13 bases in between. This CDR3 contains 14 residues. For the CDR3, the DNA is TGTGCCAGCACCCCCCGGACCCGCACCGGGGAGCTGTTTTTT. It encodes CASTPRTRTGELFF.

The CDR3 DNA reads as TGTGCCTGGAGTGGGTACTATGGGGGGAATGAGCAGTTCTTC. Translation: CAWSGYYGGNEQFF. The rearrangement uses TRBV30 and TRBJ2-1; a possible D gene is TRBD2 (6 bases). This CDR3 comprises 14 residues. Trimming took 1 base from V and 7 from J, leaving 14 bases between them. Germline CDR1 GTSNPN, CDR2 SVGIG (reference sequence).

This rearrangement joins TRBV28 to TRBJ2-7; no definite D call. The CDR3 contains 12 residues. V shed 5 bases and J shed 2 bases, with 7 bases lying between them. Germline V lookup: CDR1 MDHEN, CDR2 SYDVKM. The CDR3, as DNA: TGTGCCAGCAGTCCGCCGACCTACGAGCAGTACTTC. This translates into CASSPPTYEQYF.

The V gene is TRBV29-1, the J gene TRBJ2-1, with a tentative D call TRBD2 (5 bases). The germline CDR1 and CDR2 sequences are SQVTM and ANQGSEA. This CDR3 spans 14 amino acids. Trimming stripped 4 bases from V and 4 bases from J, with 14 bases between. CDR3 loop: CSVGASGRYNEQFF. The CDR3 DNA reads TGCAGCGTTGGCGCCAGCGGACGATACAATGAGCAGTTCTTC.

The CDR3 is CATSQGLGTEAFF. CDR3 in DNA: TGTGCCACCAGCCAGGGGTTGGGCACTGAAGCTTTCTTT. The genes are TRBV15 and TRBJ1-1; tentatively, D is TRBD1 (6 bases). V lost 5 bases and J lost 4, with 11 bases in between. This CDR3 contains 13 residues. In germline, CDR1 is LNHNV, CDR2 YYDKDF (reference sequence). The entire variable domain, with the rest obtained from reference TRBV15 and TRBJ1-1, is as follows: DAMVIQNPRYQVTQFGKPVTLSCSQTLNHNVMYWYQQKSSQAPKLLFHYYDKDFNNEADTPDNFQSRRPNTSFCFLDIRSPGLGDTAMYLCATSQGLGTEAFFGQGTRLTVV.

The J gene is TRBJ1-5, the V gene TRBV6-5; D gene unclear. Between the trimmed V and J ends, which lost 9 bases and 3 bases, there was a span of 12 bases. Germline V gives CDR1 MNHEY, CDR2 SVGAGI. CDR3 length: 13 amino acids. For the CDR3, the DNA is TGTGCCAGTTTTGCTGCCCCCAATCAGCCCCAGCATTTT. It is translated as CASFAAPNQPQHF.

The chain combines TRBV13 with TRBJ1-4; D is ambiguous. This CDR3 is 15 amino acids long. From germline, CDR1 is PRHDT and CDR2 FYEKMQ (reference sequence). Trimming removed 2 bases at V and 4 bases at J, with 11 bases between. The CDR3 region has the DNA TGTGCCAGCAGCTTACGGTCCGGAGTTAATGAAAAACTGTTTTTT. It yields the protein CASSLRSGVNEKLFF.

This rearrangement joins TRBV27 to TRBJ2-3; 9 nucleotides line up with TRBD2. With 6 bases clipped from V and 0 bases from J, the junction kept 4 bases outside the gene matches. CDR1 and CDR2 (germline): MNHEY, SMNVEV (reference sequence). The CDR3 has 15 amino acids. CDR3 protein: CASRRLAASTDTQYF. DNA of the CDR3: TGTGCCAGCAGGAGACTAGCGGCTAGCACAGATACGCAGTATTTT.

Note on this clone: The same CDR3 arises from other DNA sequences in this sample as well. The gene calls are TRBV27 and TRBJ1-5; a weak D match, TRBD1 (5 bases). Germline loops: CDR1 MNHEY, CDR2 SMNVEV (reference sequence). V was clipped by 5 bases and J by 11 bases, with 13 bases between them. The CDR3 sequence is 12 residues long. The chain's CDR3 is CASSTGGVTQHF. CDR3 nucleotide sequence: TGTGCCAGCAGTACGGGGGGAGTGACCCAGCATTTT.

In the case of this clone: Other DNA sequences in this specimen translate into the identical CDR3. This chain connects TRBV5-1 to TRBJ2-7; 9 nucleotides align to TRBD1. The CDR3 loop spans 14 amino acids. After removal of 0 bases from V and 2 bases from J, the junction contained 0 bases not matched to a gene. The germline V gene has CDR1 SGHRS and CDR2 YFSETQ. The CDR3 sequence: CASSLGQGAYEQYF. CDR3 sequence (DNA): TGCGCCAGCAGCTTGGGACAGGGGGCCTACGAGCAGTACTTC.

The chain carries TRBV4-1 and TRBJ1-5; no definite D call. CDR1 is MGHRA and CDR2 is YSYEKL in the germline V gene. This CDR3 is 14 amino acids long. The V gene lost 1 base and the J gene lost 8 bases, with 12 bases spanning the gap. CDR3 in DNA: TGCGCCAGCAGCCAAGCGACGGGTAGGGAGCCCCAGCATTTT. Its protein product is CASSQATGREPQHF.

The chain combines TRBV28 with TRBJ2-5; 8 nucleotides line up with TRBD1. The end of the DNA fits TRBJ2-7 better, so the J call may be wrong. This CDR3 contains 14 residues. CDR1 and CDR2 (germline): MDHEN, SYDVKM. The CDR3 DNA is TGTGCCAGCAGTTTTGAGACAGGGGCCTACGAGCAGTACTTC. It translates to CASSFETGAYEQYF.

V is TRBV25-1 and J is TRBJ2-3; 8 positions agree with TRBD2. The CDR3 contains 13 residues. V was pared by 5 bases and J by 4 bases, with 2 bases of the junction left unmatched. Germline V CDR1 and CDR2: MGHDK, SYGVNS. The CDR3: CASSLTSADTQYF. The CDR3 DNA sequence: TGTGCCAGCAGTCTGACTAGCGCAGATACGCAGTATTTT.

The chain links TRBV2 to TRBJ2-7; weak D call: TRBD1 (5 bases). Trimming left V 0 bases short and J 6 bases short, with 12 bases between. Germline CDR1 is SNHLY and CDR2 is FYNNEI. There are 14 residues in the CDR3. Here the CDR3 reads CASSEAQGVGEQYF. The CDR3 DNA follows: TGTGCCAGCAGTGAAGCGCAGGGTGTCGGCGAGCAGTACTTC.

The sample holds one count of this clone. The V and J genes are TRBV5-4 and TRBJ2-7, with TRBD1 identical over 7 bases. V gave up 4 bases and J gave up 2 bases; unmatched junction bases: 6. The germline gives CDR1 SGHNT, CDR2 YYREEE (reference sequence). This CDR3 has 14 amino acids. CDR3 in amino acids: CASSLTGSPYEQYF. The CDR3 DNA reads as TGTGCCAGCAGCCTGACAGGGAGTCCCTACGAGCAGTACTTC. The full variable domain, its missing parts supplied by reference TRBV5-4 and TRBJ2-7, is ETGVTQSPTHLIKTRGQQVTLRCSSQSGHNTVSWYQQALGQGPQFIFQYYREEENGRGNFPPRFSGLQFPNYSSELNVNALELDDSALYLCASSLTGSPYEQYFGPGTRLTVT.